This T cell receptor beta chain was obtained from a study of blood T cells in healthy people across ages. The wider study: There was about one barcoded beta molecule captured by template switching per two T cells.

Germline CDR1 reads SGHTA; CDR2 reads FQGNSA. This CDR3 has 13 amino acids. V dropped 5 bases and J dropped 4 bases, with 9 bases sitting between them. Individuals who donated were healthy Caucasians from Russia aged roughly 6 to 90. Each sample yielded at least 6 million isolated PBMCs. General study points: Higher diversity, along with more naive CD4+ cells, distinguished long-lived donors from aged donors.

A second 7 to 11 cycle PCR used barcoded and J-beta primers. TCRdb redid the calling of the 5' RACE reads with MiXCR, one entry per CDR3 protein. The sample consists of just under 900,000 distinct CDR3 sequences, about 30% of them appearing once. This clonotype was seen many times. Its antigen remains unknown. This chain connects TRBV7-2 to TRBJ1-3; D gene ambiguous. This TCR was sampled from a woman at least 80 years old in good health. The sequenced sample consisted of blood. The CDR3 region has the DNA TGTGCCAGCAGCCTCGACATAGGAAACACCATATATTTT. It yields the protein CASSLDIGNTIYF.